These 3 T cell receptor beta chains were all obtained from the same sample, sequenced in a study of T cell responses to AZD1222 COVID-19 vaccine. Data came from immunoSEQ multiplex PCR; TCRdb stores just in-frame clones and leaves some out. The data show about 120,000 clones, about 93% seen once. Sample: peripheral blood, taken 28 days after the second AZD1222 dose. The receptors were sampled from an adult who received the AZD1222 COVID-19 vaccine.

The DNA for the CDR3 is TGTGCCATCAGTGAGGGCCTAGCGGGGGGGGAACAGTACTTC. The encoded protein is CAISEGLAGGEQYF. V usage is TRBV10-3 and J usage is TRBJ2-7; 12 bases fit TRBD2. Losses at the gene ends were 2 bases for V and 10 bases for J; bases not matched to a gene: 6. Germline V gives CDR1 ENHRY, CDR2 SYGVKD. The CDR3 sequence is 14 residues long.

The J gene is TRBJ2-3, the V gene TRBV18; the D gene is possibly TRBD1 (6 bases). This CDR3 region has 14 residues. V was pared by 2 bases and J by 3 bases, with 9 bases between. From germline, CDR1 is KGHSH and CDR2 LQKENI. The CDR3 DNA is TGTGCCAGCTCACCAACAGGGAATACAGATACGCAGTATTTT. Translated: CASSPTGNTDTQYF.

The chain has TRBV2 and TRBJ1-2, with 8 bases identical to TRBD1. Germline V gives CDR1 SNHLY, CDR2 FYNNEI. V lost 6 bases to trimming and J lost 7 bases; unmatched junction nucleotides: 7. The CDR3 loop spans 13 amino acids. DNA of the CDR3: TGTGCCAGCAGAGGACAGGGCCCCTCTGGCTACACCTTC. This codes for CASRGQGPSGYTF.